This note documents a single TCR beta chain sequence. The sample belongs to a study of T cells in Graves' hyperthyroidism and ophthalmopathy. It was RNA transcripts that yielded the amplified TCR beta CDR3 regions. First-round RT-PCR of the TCR CDR3 relied on the HTBI primer set. A single record per CDR3 protein comes from TCRdb applying MiXCR to the multiplex PCR reads. The sample includes 550,000 to 700,000 distinct CDR3 sequences, roughly 14% of them seen just once. Germline lookup yields CDR1 SEHNR and CDR2 FQNEAQ (reference sequence). Trimming left V 5 bases short and J 6 bases short, with 17 bases between. There are 14 residues in the CDR3.

This TCR was sampled from a woman aged 40 to 50 with Graves' ophthalmopathy. The chain has TRBV7-9 and TRBJ2-7; D assignment may be TRBD1 or TRBD2 (7 bases each). Source material: blood. Here the CDR3 DNA reads TGTGCCAGCAGCCCGGGGAGGGGGCCCTCCGAGCAGTACTTC. Protein product: CASSPGRGPSEQYF.